This T cell receptor (beta chain) was observed in a study of cytomegalovirus exposure and HLA in healthy donors. Findings and limits, study-wide: In a later analysis, HLA-C alleles had the fewest associated TCRs, DRB1 alleles the most. Most CMV-associated TCR beta chains were later found to appear HLA-restricted. Among TCR beta chains, those listed as cytomegalovirus-associated numbered about 150.

Though nominally healthy at sampling, donors likely had unrecorded immune exposures. Regarding this clone: Its antigen is not identified.

CDR1 and CDR2 from the germline V gene are SGHTA and FQGNSA. The ends lost 5 bases at V and 4 bases at J; junction bases unmatched: 6. This CDR3 has 14 residues. PCR amplification relied on 60 Vbeta primers (plus 13 Jbeta primers). Using immunoSEQ multiplex PCR, the repertoire was profiled, and TCRdb retains in-frame clones only, with some absent. The sample lists tens of thousands of clones; 65% to 85% were seen once. This chain connects TRBV7-2 to TRBJ2-7; 9 positions match TRBD1. Source material: PBMCs. The receptor was isolated from a woman aged 30 to 39 in good health and CMV-seronegative. CDR3 amino acids: CASSRTGGAYEQYF. The CDR3 bases are TGTGCCAGCAGCCGCACAGGGGGCGCTTACGAGCAGTACTTC.